A few counts support the clone carrying this TCR beta chain. No antigen is known for it. This CDR3 is built from 14 residues. Trimming removed 7 bases from V and 7 bases from J, with 17 bases in between. Germline V lookup: CDR1 LGHNT, CDR2 FRNRAP. This sample stems from a study of blood T cells in healthy people across ages. In the study overall: About one barcoded beta molecule per two T cells was captured by template switching. Study outcomes and limitations: More naive CD4+ cells and higher diversity marked long-lived donors relative to aged donors. Samples with more naive T cells showed higher observed beta diversity.

Primers used in a second PCR of about 7 to 12 cycles were a sample-barcoded 5' primer and a J-beta primer mix. Tagging of each cDNA molecule was performed by a template-switch adaptor with 12 random nucleotides. TCRdb reprocessed the 5' RACE reads with MiXCR, giving one entry per CDR3 protein. The repertoire holds fewer than 2,000,000 distinct CDR3 sequences, 34% seen once, with around 10% in the top ten. The rearrangement joins TRBV12-5 to TRBJ2-1; TRBD1 or TRBD2 may be the D gene (5 bases each). The sample was blood. The TCR originated in a woman in her 30s in good health. The CDR3 DNA sequence: TGTGCTAGTGCCTTGTGGGGACGGTTGAATGAGCAGTTCTTC. The encoded protein is CASALWGRLNEQFF.